A single sample gave rise to the 5 T cell receptor beta chains below, sequenced in a study of human T cells and chemical hapten exposure. Time point denoted: patch test 1, 2 weeks after DPC sensitization. Treatment specified: therapeutic diphenylcyclopropenone sensitization with weekly scalp DPC. In TCRdb, the RACE reads were re-called with MiXCR into one record per CDR3 protein. The sample consists of 380,000 or so distinct CDR3 sequences, approximately 5% of them appearing once. The sequenced sample was whole blood, obtained in connection with sensitization to the hapten diphenylcyclopropenone (DPC). The receptors were gathered from a woman aged 45-59 years with alopecia areata. Some clones in this sample may be carry-over from other donors' samples.

The sample holds many counts of this clonotype. The gene calls are TRBV30 and TRBJ1-5; no reliable D call. The CDR3 length is 14 residues. In germline, CDR1 is GTSNPN, CDR2 SVGIG (reference sequence). Trimming removed 0 bases at V and 9 bases at J, with 15 bases between. Written as DNA, the CDR3 is TGTGCCTGGAGTGTCCTCGGACGGCAAGGGCCCCAGCATTTT. It encodes CAWSVLGRQGPQHF.

This clonotype came up many times. The chain has TRBV6-5 and TRBJ1-2; 9 bases fit TRBD1. V dropped 10 bases and J dropped 4; count of bases not matched to a gene: 7. The CDR3 length is 13 residues. The germline V gene encodes CDR1 MNHEY and CDR2 SVGAGI. The CDR3 DNA is TGTGCCACAGGACAGGGGCTCGTCTATGGCTACACCTTC. This translates into CATGQGLVYGYTF.

The chain carries TRBV12-3 or TRBV12-4 and TRBJ2-5; TRBD2 agrees at 10 bases. The length of the CDR3 is 13 residues. The V and J ends lost 7 bases and 3 bases, in that order; junction bases with no gene match: 2. CDR3 loop: CASTGLAEETQYF. Written as DNA, the CDR3 is TGTGCCAGCACCGGACTAGCGGAAGAGACCCAGTACTTC.

This clonotype was seen ten or more times. V and J are TRBV20-1 and TRBJ2-3, with D unclear. The length of the CDR3 is 14 residues. V was pared by 3 bases and J by 2 bases, with 12 bases between. Germline V gives CDR1 DFQATT, CDR2 SNEGSKA (reference sequence). Here the CDR3 DNA reads TGCAGTGCTAGTATTACTGGATCCACAGATACGCAGTATTTT. Protein sequence: CSASITGSTDTQYF.

This clonotype occurred many times. J is TRBJ1-1 and V is TRBV5-1, with 11 bases identical to TRBD1. With 4 bases clipped from V and 4 bases from J, the junction kept 9 bases outside the gene matches. Germline assignment: CDR1 SGHRS and CDR2 YFSETQ. This CDR3 is built from 16 residues. The CDR3 reads CASSLGQGALGTEAFF. Written as DNA, the CDR3 is TGCGCCAGCAGCCTAGGACAGGGGGCGCTGGGCACTGAAGCTTTCTTT.